These T cell receptor beta chains were read from a single sample in a study of a mutant IDH1 vaccine in newly diagnosed glioma. Their recognized antigens are unknown. The protocol was immunoSEQ multiplex PCR, while the TCRdb copy is restricted to in-frame clones and leaves out a portion. The profile shows about 43,000 clones, around 85% of them singletons. The sequenced sample was PBMCs, obtained from a glioma patient whose treatment included an IDH1 peptide vaccine. Receptors originate from a young woman with glioma. Some clones in this sample may be carry-over from other donors' samples. Each CDR3 is given with its conserved first and last residue. The order of the fields is V gene, D gene, J gene, clone size, CDR3 protein, CDR3 DNA. The D gene is left open where the match is weak. The size entry is marked missing in some rows and otherwise reads once, few, many or a size class.

TRBV6-4	TRBD1	TRBJ1-2	once	CASSDPGQGKYGYTF	TGTGCCAGCAGTGACCCGGGACAGGGAAAATATGGCTACACCTTC
TRBV13	TRBD2	TRBJ2-7	NA	CASSPRRGVEQYF	TGTGCCAGCAGCCCAAGACGGGGGGTTGAGCAGTACTTC
TRBV7-9	NA	TRBJ2-3	NA	CASSALADTQYF	TGTGCCAGCAGCGCCCTAGCAGATACGCAGTATTTT
TRBV27	NA	TRBJ1-4	NA	CASGGHSLGKLFF	TGTGCCAGCGGGGGACACTCCCTGGGAAAACTGTTTTTT
TRBV19	NA	TRBJ2-4	NA	CASSKRRRTGNIQYF	TGTGCCAGTAGTAAAAGGCGTCGAACCGGAAACATTCAGTACTTC
TRBV30	NA	TRBJ1-1	NA	CAWGPGDINTEAFF	TGTGCCTGGGGTCCGGGGGATATCAACACTGAAGCTTTCTTT
TRBV7-6	NA	TRBJ1-3	NA	CASSLEGGAGNTIYF	TGTGCCAGCAGCTTAGAAGGTGGAGCTGGAAACACCATATATTTT
TRBV5-8	NA	TRBJ1-2	NA	CASSRRDHPYSGYTF	TGTGCCAGCAGCAGGAGGGACCACCCATACTCTGGCTACACCTTC
TRBV30	NA	TRBJ1-4	NA	CAWSVLLGEKLFF	TGTGCCTGGAGTGTACTTCTGGGGGAAAAACTGTTTTTT
TRBV5-1	NA	TRBJ2-5	once	CASSPLGGETQYF	TGCGCCAGCAGCCCGTTAGGCGGAGAGACCCAGTACTTC
TRBV5-6	TRBD2	TRBJ2-3	few	CASTTLAGGLGGTDTQYF	TGTGCCAGCACCACTCTAGCGGGAGGGCTGGGGGGCACAGATACGCAGTATTTT
TRBV7-6	NA	TRBJ2-7	NA	CASSLLPQGYEQYF	TGTGCCAGCAGCTTATTGCCGCAGGGATACGAGCAGTACTTC
TRBV19	NA	TRBJ2-7	NA	CASSIGRTGYEQYF	TGTGCCAGTAGTATAGGGAGGACCGGGTACGAGCAGTACTTC
TRBV6-1	TRBD1	TRBJ2-7	NA	CASSEGQGAVDEQYF	TGTGCCAGCAGTGAAGGACAGGGGGCAGTTGACGAGCAGTACTTC
TRBV7-3	TRBD1	TRBJ1-2	NA	CASSLKGQGLNYGYTF	TGTGCCAGCAGCTTAAAAGGACAGGGGTTAAACTATGGCTACACCTTC